A single sample gave rise to the 3 T cell receptor beta chains below, sequenced in a study of blood T cell repertoires in COVID-19. Measured with immunoSEQ multiplex PCR; TCRdb has only the in-frame clones, and not every one. The table shows under 60,000 clones, with 91% occurring only once. The sequenced sample was peripheral blood. The receptors were gathered from a man aged 45-60 years with active COVID-19.

This clone showed up just a few times. The V call is TRBV5-8, the J call TRBJ1-6; D may be TRBD1 (5 bases). Trimming shortened V by 4 bases and J by 3 bases, and 20 bases separated the two germline ends. CDR1 SGHTS and CDR2 YDEGEE come from the germline V gene. This CDR3 comprises 18 residues. The CDR3 is CASSPRGDSLNYNSPLHF. The CDR3 nucleotides are TGTGCCAGCAGCCCGAGAGGAGACAGCCTAAACTATAATTCACCCCTCCACTTT.

The gene calls are TRBV11-2 and TRBJ1-2; TRBD1 aligns across 9 bases. The CDR3 is made up of 14 amino acids. CDR1 and CDR2 (germline): SGHAT, FQNNGV. The J segment lost 8 bases and the V segment lost 3 bases, leaving 7 bases of the junction unmatched. As DNA, the CDR3 is TGTGCCAGCAGCTTCAACCGGGACAGGGACGGCTACACCTTC. Translation: CASSFNRDRDGYTF.

The chain recombines TRBV10-3 with TRBJ2-3; the match to TRBD2 covers 9 bases. The germline V gene has CDR1 ENHRY and CDR2 SYGVKD. There are 16 residues in the CDR3. With V trimmed by 2 bases and J by 2 bases, 5 bases remained unmatched. The CDR3 spells CAISESSGGPTDTQYF. The CDR3 bases are TGTGCCATCAGTGAGAGTAGCGGGGGCCCCACAGATACGCAGTATTTT.